These 26 T cell receptor beta chains originate from one sample sequenced in a study of beta chain features in type 1 diabetes (dated by TCRdb to between 2017 and 2018). Libraries were constructed by the immunoSEQ multiplex PCR assay. The entire isolated RNA was reverse transcribed using the High Capacity cDNA Reverse Transcription Kit, and thus expressed TCRB transcripts were sequenced. TCRdb's version of the immuneACCESS table is confined to in-frame rearrangements and falls short of the full clone set. An unresolved V gene accounts for under half of the shortfall where checked; the remainder is of unknown origin. This sample comprises under 200,000 clones, roughly 8% of them detected only once. Almost 0.65% of the sample belongs to the ten largest clones. Sequencing was carried out using central memory CD4+ T cells from blood. These TCRs come from a man between 18 and 29 years old in good health.

This clone was recorded many times. The chain's CDR3 is CAWSVLDRASAQHF. The DNA for the CDR3 is TGTGCCTGGAGTGTTCTAGACAGGGCTTCGGCCCAGCATTTT. V usage is TRBV30 and J usage is TRBJ1-5; 7 bases align to TRBD1. The CDR3 spans 14 residues. Germline V gene lookup returns CDR1 GTSNPN and CDR2 SVGIG (reference sequence). With 0 bases clipped from V and 11 bases from J, the junction kept 10 bases outside the gene matches.

V and J are TRBV6-5 and TRBJ2-5; D may be TRBD2 (7 bases). The CDR3 sequence is 16 residues long. CDR1 is MNHEY, CDR2 SVGAGI, per germline. Deletions cut 2 bases from V and 5 bases from J, with 18 bases between. The CDR3 DNA reads as TGTGCCAGCAGTTACGGGGGCATCAGGGGAGGGGAGACCCAGTACTTC. As protein: CASSYGGIRGGETQYF.

This clone was detected a few times. The chain links TRBV18 to TRBJ1-1, with TRBD1 matching over 8 bases. The germline CDR1 and CDR2 sequences are KGHSH and LQKENI. This CDR3 has 15 residues. Trimming removed 6 bases from V and 3 bases from J; junction bases left unmatched: 9. The CDR3 coding sequence is TGTGCCAGCTCGGGAGGTGGACAGGGAGACACTGAAGCTTTCTTT. Its translation is CASSGGGQGDTEAFF.

This clone has only a few counts. This chain uses TRBV2 with TRBJ2-7; 8 bases line up with TRBD2. This CDR3 has 12 amino acids. Per germline, CDR1 SNHLY and CDR2 FYNNEI. J lost 6 bases, V lost 4 bases, and 2 bases had no gene match. CDR3 nucleotide sequence: TGTGCCAGCAGTGCGGGGGGGCTCGAGCAGTACTTC. Translated, it gives CASSAGGLEQYF.

CDR3 in amino acids: CASSKLGGARETQYF. The CDR3, as DNA: TGTGCCAGCAGCAAACTCGGGGGGGCCAGAGAGACCCAGTACTTC. V is TRBV7-9 and J is TRBJ2-5; TRBD2 matches at 8 bases. This CDR3 spans 15 amino acids. Looked up from germline, CDR1 is SEHNR and CDR2 is FQNEAQ (reference sequence). J lost 4 bases, V lost 5 bases, and 9 bases had no gene match.

The rearrangement joins TRBV18 to TRBJ1-4; possible D gene TRBD1, 5 bases. Germline lookup yields CDR1 KGHSH and CDR2 LQKENI. This CDR3 comprises 17 residues. Trimming removed 1 base from V and 4 bases from J, with 16 bases in between. The CDR3 DNA reads TGTGCCAGCTCACCACAAGGACCGGGACTGAGTAATGAAAAACTGTTTTTT. This encodes CASSPQGPGLSNEKLFF.

This clone came up many times. V and J are TRBV10-3 and TRBJ2-1, with 7 bases matching TRBD2. Germline CDR1 ENHRY, CDR2 SYGVKD. The CDR3 spans 14 residues. V lost 6 bases to trimming and J lost 5 bases; unmatched junction nucleotides: 7. In DNA, the CDR3 is TGTGCCATCAGCGATGGGACTACGAACAATGAGCAGTTCTTC. Translating gives CAISDGTTNNEQFF.

A few counts support this clone. J is TRBJ2-7 and V is TRBV9; D is unclear. Trimming stripped 4 bases from V and 0 bases from J, with 14 bases between. The CDR3 length is 15 residues. The germline V gene encodes CDR1 SGDLS and CDR2 YYNGEE. CDR3 sequence reads: CASSRHPESSYEQYF. The CDR3 nucleotides are TGTGCCAGCAGCCGACACCCCGAAAGCTCCTACGAGCAGTACTTC.

This chain links TRBV15 with TRBJ1-6, with 8 positions matching TRBD1. Unmatched junction bases numbered 3, after V lost 0 bases and J lost 8 bases. CDR1 and CDR2 (germline): LNHNV, YYDKDF (reference sequence). The CDR3 contains 15 residues. The CDR3 reads CATSRDLGQDSPLHF. The CDR3 region has the DNA TGTGCCACCAGCAGAGATCTGGGACAGGATTCACCCCTCCACTTT.

The chain couples TRBV28 to TRBJ1-2, with TRBD1 matching over 8 bases. The germline CDR1 and CDR2 sequences are MDHEN and SYDVKM. CDR3 length: 13 residues. The V segment lost 6 bases and the J segment 7 bases; nucleotides outside the gene matches: 7. CDR3 sequence reads: CASRERTGLGYTF. CDR3 sequence (DNA): TGTGCCAGCAGAGAGAGGACAGGGCTTGGCTACACCTTC.

V and J are TRBV7-2 and TRBJ2-7, with 7 bases aligning to TRBD1. Germline CDR1 and CDR2: SGHTA and FQGNSA. V lost 1 base, J lost 7 bases, and 7 bases stayed unmatched. CDR3 length: 14 amino acids. CDR3 region: CASSLEGGPREQYF. The CDR3 nucleotides read TGTGCCAGCAGCTTAGAAGGGGGCCCGCGAGAGCAGTACTTC.

In its sample, this clone was seen many times. The V gene is TRBV9, the J gene TRBJ1-4; D perhaps matches TRBD1 (6 bases). Trimming cost V 3 bases and J 10 bases, with 13 bases left between them. CDR1 SGDLS and CDR2 YYNGEE come from the germline V gene. The CDR3 contains 13 residues. CDR3 nucleotide sequence: TGTGCCAGCAGCGCAGGGGATATCGGAAAACTGTTTTTT. It codes for CASSAGDIGKLFF.

The chain combines TRBV7-9 with TRBJ2-5; TRBD2 might be the D (5 bases). CDR1 is SEHNR and CDR2 is FQNEAQ in the germline V gene (reference sequence). The CDR3 totals 13 residues. V shed 6 bases and J shed 4 bases, with 12 bases lying between them. The CDR3 DNA reads TGTGCCAGCAGATCGGACTGGCGAGAGACCCAGTACTTC. This codes for CASRSDWRETQYF.

This clone was counted between two and nine times. The rearrangement uses TRBV19 and TRBJ1-5; TRBD1 agrees at 7 bases. Germline V gene lookup returns CDR1 LNHDA and CDR2 SQIVND (reference sequence). This CDR3 has 15 residues. V was pared by 7 bases and J by 6 bases, with 12 bases of the junction left unmatched. CDR3 bases: TGTGCCAGTACCCCGACAGGGAGGATTGGTCAGCCCCAGCATTTT. This gives the protein CASTPTGRIGQPQHF.

This clone was seen repeatedly, ten times or more. The chain joins TRBV28 to TRBJ2-1, with D tentatively TRBD2 (7 bases). This CDR3 contains 13 residues. Germline CDR1 reads MDHEN; CDR2 reads SYDVKM. The germline V and J ends were trimmed by 10 bases and 7 bases, with 17 bases remaining between them. This CDR3 is CATSRGAVNEQFF. CDR3 DNA sequence: TGTGCCACCTCTCGGGGGGCAGTAAATGAGCAGTTCTTC.

This clone was recorded at least ten times. The rearrangement joins TRBV29-1 to TRBJ2-3; D gene unclear. Trimming pared 0 bases from V and 10 bases from J, leaving 11 bases between. There are 12 residues in the CDR3. The germline V gene encodes CDR1 SQVTM and CDR2 ANQGSEA. The CDR3, as DNA: TGCAGCGTTGAAGACAGGCCCACCCCGCAGTATTTT. Amino acid sequence: CSVEDRPTPQYF.

There are a few counts of this clone. The V gene is TRBV28, the J gene TRBJ1-5; 9 bases are a match to TRBD1. CDR1 is MDHEN, CDR2 SYDVKM, per germline. The CDR3 covers 15 residues. J gave up 3 bases and V 6 bases, and 6 bases lay outside the gene matches. The CDR3 protein is CASSLGQGANQPQHF. The CDR3 nucleotides are TGTGCCAGCAGCCTGGGACAGGGCGCCAATCAGCCCCAGCATTTT. Full variable domain (remainder filled in from reference TRBV28 and TRBJ1-5): DVKVTQSSRYLVKRTGEKVFLECVQDMDHENMFWYRQDPGLGLRLIYFSYDVKMKEKGDIPEGYSVSREKKERFSLILESASTNQTSMYLCASSLGQGANQPQHFGDGTRLSIL.

In this sample, this clone turned up a few times. The CDR3 DNA is TGTGCCAGCAGCCAAGTCCTTACAGGGGCTGGGGCCAACGTCCTGACTTTC. It is translated as CASSQVLTGAGANVLTF. The V call is TRBV7-9, the J call TRBJ2-6; 7 bases map to TRBD1. The CDR3 runs to 17 residues. Germline V lookup: CDR1 SEHNR, CDR2 FQNEAQ (reference sequence). Trimming removed 5 bases from V and 2 bases from J; junction bases left unmatched: 9.

The chain joins TRBV7-8 to TRBJ2-1; 8 bases are shared with TRBD2. Germline values: CDR1 SGHVS, CDR2 FQNEAQ. The length of the CDR3 is 14 residues. J was trimmed by 5 bases and V by 5 bases; bases with no gene match: 5. The CDR3 is CASSTGLVDNEQFF. CDR3 in DNA: TGTGCCAGCAGCACGGGACTAGTGGACAATGAGCAGTTCTTC.

This clone was detected only a few times. The chain combines TRBV6-4 with TRBJ1-1; tentatively, D is TRBD1 (5 bases). Germline V gene sequence: CDR1 MRHNA, CDR2 SNTAGT. The CDR3 consists of 13 residues. The V and J ends lost 3 bases and 3 bases respectively, with 8 bases between them. DNA for the CDR3: TGTGCCAGCAGTGAGCGGGGGGACACTGAAGCTTTCTTT. Protein sequence: CASSERGDTEAFF.

The J gene is TRBJ2-1, the V gene TRBV5-1, with 7 bases fitting TRBD2. This CDR3 is built from 15 residues. V was clipped by 0 bases and J by 4 bases; unmatched bases: 4. Germline CDR1 and CDR2: SGHRS and YFSETQ. For the CDR3, the DNA is TGCGCCAGCAGCTTGGCTCTAGCGGAGTACAATGAGCAGTTCTTC. Its translation: CASSLALAEYNEQFF.

This clone was seen a few times. The chain has TRBV4-1 and TRBJ2-5; 8 bases are a match to TRBD2. Germline V lookup: CDR1 MGHRA, CDR2 YSYEKL. V lost 4 bases to trimming and J lost 7 bases; unmatched junction nucleotides: 14. The CDR3 length is 16 residues. The CDR3 sequence: CASSPKEAGDGVTQYF. In nucleotides, the CDR3 is TGCGCCAGCAGCCCTAAGGAAGCGGGAGACGGGGTGACCCAGTACTTC.

The chain couples TRBV30 to TRBJ1-2, with 8 nucleotides matching TRBD1. This CDR3 is built from 14 residues. CDR1 is GTSNPN and CDR2 is SVGIG in the germline V gene (reference sequence). The V segment lost 3 bases and the J segment 1 base; nucleotides outside the gene matches: 4. The CDR3 DNA is TGTGCCTGGAGGCAGGGGGCGGGTAACTATGGCTACACCTTC. Residues: CAWRQGAGNYGYTF.

This clone came up many times. The chain recombines TRBV30 with TRBJ1-2; TRBD1 is a possible D gene (6 bases). The CDR3 contains 14 residues. Germline V CDR1 and CDR2: GTSNPN, SVGIG (reference sequence). The V end was cut by 2 bases, the J end by 8 bases, with 18 bases between. CDR3: CAWSRYGQPSGYTF. CDR3 nucleotide sequence: TGTGCCTGGAGTAGATACGGACAGCCTTCGGGCTACACCTTC.

V is TRBV7-9 and J is TRBJ2-7, with 10 bases aligning to TRBD1. Germline V CDR1 and CDR2: SEHNR, FQNEAQ (reference sequence). Unmatched junction bases numbered 12, after V lost 6 bases and J lost 7 bases. The CDR3 totals 15 residues. The CDR3 coding sequence is TGTGCCAGCAGTCGTTCCGGGACAGGGGTCGGGGAGCAGTACTTC. Translating gives CASSRSGTGVGEQYF.

The table lists this clone with a few counts. The chain is built from TRBV7-9 and TRBJ2-7; 12 nucleotides line up with TRBD2. Trimming removed 3 bases from V and 6 bases from J; junction bases left unmatched: 3. Germline V gives CDR1 SEHNR, CDR2 FQNEAQ (reference sequence). CDR3 length equals 14 residues. CDR3 protein: CASSFGLAGFEQYF. Written as DNA, the CDR3 is TGTGCCAGCAGCTTCGGACTAGCGGGGTTCGAGCAGTACTTC.